These T cell receptor beta chains were read from a single sample in a study of T cell responses to AZD1222 COVID-19 vaccine. Generated by immunoSEQ multiplex PCR, the TCRdb table keeps only in-frame clones and is missing some. The data hold 65,000 to 80,000 clones, with about 80% observed a single time. Sequenced here: peripheral blood, sampled 28 days after the second AZD1222 dose. These TCRs come from an adult who received the AZD1222 COVID-19 vaccine. Each CDR3 is given with its conserved first and last residue. A D gene is named only where the DNA matches it firmly. A row's size may be missing; if present it is once, few, many or a size class.

abundance	d_gene	j_gene	v_gene	CDR3aa	CDR3nt
.	.	TRBJ2-7	TRBV28	CASTRGGFGAIDEQYF	TGTGCCAGCACCAGGGGGGGGTTTGGAGCTATTGACGAGCAGTACTTC
.	.	TRBJ2-1	TRBV19	CASRVAAFPYEQFF	TGTGCCAGTAGGGTGGCGGCGTTTCCATATGAGCAGTTCTTC
.	.	TRBJ1-4	TRBV19	CASRAGRIEKLFF	TGTGCCAGTAGAGCCGGACGTATAGAAAAACTGTTTTTT
.	.	TRBJ2-5	TRBV30	CAWSVGNGETQYF	TGTGCCTGGAGTGTAGGGAACGGGGAGACCCAGTACTTC
few	.	TRBJ2-3	TRBV21-1	CASSTKRYGSGRGTDTQYF	TGTGCCAGCAGCACAAAGAGGTACGGGAGTGGCAGGGGCACAGATACGCAGTATTTT
.	TRBD1	TRBJ2-5	TRBV24-1	CATSDFGQGGETQYF	TGTGCCACCAGTGATTTCGGACAGGGTGGAGAGACCCAGTACTTC
.	TRBD1	TRBJ2-3	TRBV19	CASSIKYLWGQGRTDTQYF	TGTGCCAGTAGTATAAAATATTTGTGGGGACAGGGGCGAACAGATACGCAGTATTTT
few	.	TRBJ1-1	TRBV28	CASSFPGSPLNTEAFF	TGTGCCAGCAGTTTTCCAGGGAGCCCCTTAAACACTGAAGCTTTCTTT
.	TRBD1	TRBJ1-3	TRBV30	CAWSGQGRNTIYF	TGTGCCTGGAGTGGACAGGGTAGAAACACCATATATTTT
.	.	TRBJ1-1	TRBV7-2	CASSSQDRSNTEAFF	TGTGCCAGCAGCTCCCAAGACAGATCGAACACTGAAGCTTTCTTT
few	TRBD2	TRBJ2-5	TRBV9	CASSAPRGGKETQYF	TGTGCCAGCAGCGCCCCCCGCGGGGGAAAAGAGACCCAGTACTTC
.	.	TRBJ1-3	TRBV6-6	CASKVSGQGGGNTIYF	TGTGCCAGCAAGGTTTCGGGGCAAGGAGGTGGAAACACCATATATTTT
.	TRBD1	TRBJ2-1	TRBV7-8	CASSSGDLRTGSGKQFF	TGTGCCAGCAGCTCCGGAGACCTGAGGACAGGGTCGGGTAAGCAGTTCTTC
.	TRBD1	TRBJ1-2	TRBV7-2	CASSSRTGDYGYTF	TGTGCCAGCAGCTCTAGGACAGGAGACTATGGCTACACCTTC
once	.	TRBJ1-1	TRBV2	CASSVILTGPTEAFF	TGTGCCAGCAGTGTGATCCTCACGGGGCCCACTGAAGCTTTCTTT
.	TRBD2	TRBJ2-7	TRBV30	CAWSVLATIAGSEQYF	TGTGCCTGGAGTGTACTCGCTACTATAGCGGGAAGCGAGCAGTACTTC
.	.	TRBJ2-7	TRBV28	CASSSNIGSSSQLSYEQYF	TGTGCCAGCAGTTCAAATATCGGTTCGTCAAGTCAACTCTCCTACGAGCAGTACTTC